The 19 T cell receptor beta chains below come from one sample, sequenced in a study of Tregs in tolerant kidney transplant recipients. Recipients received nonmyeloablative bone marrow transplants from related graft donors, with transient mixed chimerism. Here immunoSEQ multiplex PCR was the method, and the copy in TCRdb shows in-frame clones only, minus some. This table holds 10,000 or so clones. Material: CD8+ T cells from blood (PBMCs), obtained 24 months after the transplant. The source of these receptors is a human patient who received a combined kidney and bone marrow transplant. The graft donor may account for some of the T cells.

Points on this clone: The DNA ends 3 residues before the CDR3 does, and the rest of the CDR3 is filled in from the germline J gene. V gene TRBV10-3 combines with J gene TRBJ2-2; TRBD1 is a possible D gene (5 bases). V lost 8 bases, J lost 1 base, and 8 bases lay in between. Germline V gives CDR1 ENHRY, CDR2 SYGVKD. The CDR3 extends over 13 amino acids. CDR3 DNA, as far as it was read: TGTGCCATCCAACAGGAGAACACCGGGGAG. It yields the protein CAIQQENTGE. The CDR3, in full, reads CAIQQENTGELFF.

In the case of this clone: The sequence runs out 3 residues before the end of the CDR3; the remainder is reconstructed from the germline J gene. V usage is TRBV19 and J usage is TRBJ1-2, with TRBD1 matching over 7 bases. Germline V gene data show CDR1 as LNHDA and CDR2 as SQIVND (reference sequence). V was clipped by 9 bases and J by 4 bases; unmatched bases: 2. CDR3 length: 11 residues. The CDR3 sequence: CASGTAYGYTF. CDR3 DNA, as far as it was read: TGTGCCAGCGGGACAGCCTATGGC. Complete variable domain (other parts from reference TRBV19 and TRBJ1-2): DGGITQSPKYLFRKEGQNVTLSCEQNLNHDAMYWYRQDPGQGLRLIYYSQIVNDFQKGDIAEGYSVSREKKESFPLTVTSAQKNPTAFYLCASGTAYGYTFGSGTRLTVV.

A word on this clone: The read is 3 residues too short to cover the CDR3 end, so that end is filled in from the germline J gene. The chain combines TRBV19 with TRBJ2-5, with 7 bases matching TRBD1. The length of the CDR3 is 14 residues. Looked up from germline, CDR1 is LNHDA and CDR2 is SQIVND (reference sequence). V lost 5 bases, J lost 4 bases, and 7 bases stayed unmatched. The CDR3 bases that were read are TGTGCCAGTAGTGTCAGAGACAGGGCAGAGACC. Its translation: CASSVRDRAET. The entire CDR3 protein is CASSVRDRAETQYF.

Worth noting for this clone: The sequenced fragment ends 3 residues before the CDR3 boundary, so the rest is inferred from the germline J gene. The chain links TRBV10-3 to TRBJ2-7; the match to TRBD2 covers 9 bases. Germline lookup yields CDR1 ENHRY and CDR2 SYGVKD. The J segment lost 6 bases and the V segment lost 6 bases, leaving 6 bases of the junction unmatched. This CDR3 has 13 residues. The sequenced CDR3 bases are TGTGCCATCAGCTCAACTAGCGGGCGCGAG. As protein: CAISSTSGRE. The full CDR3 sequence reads CAISSTSGREQYF.

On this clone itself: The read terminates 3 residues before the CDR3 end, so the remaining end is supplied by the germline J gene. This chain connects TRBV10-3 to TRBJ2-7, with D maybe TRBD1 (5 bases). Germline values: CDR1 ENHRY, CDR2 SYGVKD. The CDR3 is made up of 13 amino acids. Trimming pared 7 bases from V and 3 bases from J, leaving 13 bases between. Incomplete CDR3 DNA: TGTGCCATCACTGGGGCGGCCGACTACGAG. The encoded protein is CAITGAADYE. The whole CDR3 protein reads CAITGAADYEQYF.

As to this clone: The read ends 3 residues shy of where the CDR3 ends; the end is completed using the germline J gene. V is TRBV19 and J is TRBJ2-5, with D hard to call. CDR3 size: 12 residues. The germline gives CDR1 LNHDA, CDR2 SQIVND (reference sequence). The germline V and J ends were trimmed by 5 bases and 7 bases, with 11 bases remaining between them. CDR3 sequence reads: CASSPPSGTQYF. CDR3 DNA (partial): TGTGCCAGTAGTCCTCCCTCCGGGACC.

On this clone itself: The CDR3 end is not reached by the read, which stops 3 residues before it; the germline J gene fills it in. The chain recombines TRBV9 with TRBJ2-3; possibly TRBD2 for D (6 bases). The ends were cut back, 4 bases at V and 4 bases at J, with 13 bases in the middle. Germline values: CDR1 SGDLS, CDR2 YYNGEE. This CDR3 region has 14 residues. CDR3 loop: CASSLRLVSDTQYF. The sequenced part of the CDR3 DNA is TGTGCCAGCAGCTTACGACTAGTTTCAGATACG.

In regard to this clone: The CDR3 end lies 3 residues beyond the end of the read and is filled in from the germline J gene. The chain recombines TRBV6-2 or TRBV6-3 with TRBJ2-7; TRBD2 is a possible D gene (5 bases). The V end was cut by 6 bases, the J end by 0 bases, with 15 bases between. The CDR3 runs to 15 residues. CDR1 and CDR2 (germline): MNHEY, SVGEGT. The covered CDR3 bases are TGTGCCAGCAGCTCCAGCGGAGTCATCTCCTACGAG. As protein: CASSSSGVISYE. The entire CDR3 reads CASSSSGVISYEQYF.

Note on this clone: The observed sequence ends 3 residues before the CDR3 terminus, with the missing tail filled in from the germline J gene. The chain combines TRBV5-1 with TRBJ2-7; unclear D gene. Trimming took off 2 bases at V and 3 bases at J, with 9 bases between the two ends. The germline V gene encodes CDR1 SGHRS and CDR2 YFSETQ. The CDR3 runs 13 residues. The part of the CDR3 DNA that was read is TGCGCCAGCAGCTTTAATACTGACTACGAG. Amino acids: CASSFNTDYE. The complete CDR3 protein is CASSFNTDYEQYF.

CDR3 DNA, as far as it was read: TGTGCCAGCAGTGCCCTAGCGGCGACCTACAATGAG. This codes for CASSALAATYNE. The CDR3, in full, reads CASSALAATYNEQFF. The chain combines TRBV7-9 with TRBJ2-1; TRBD2 matches at 7 bases. The missing CDR3 end, 3 residues past where the read stops, is filled in from the germline J gene. The V segment lost 6 bases and the J segment 2 bases; nucleotides outside the gene matches: 7. This CDR3 is 15 amino acids long. Germline values: CDR1 SEHNR, CDR2 FQNEAQ (reference sequence).

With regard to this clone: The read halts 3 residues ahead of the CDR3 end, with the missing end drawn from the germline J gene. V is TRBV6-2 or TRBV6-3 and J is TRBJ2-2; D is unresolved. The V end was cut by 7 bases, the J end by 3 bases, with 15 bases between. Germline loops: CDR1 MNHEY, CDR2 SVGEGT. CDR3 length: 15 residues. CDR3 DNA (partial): TGTGCCAGCACCATAGGGTCCACCTACACCGGGGAG. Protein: CASTIGSTYTGE. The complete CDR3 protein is CASTIGSTYTGELFF.

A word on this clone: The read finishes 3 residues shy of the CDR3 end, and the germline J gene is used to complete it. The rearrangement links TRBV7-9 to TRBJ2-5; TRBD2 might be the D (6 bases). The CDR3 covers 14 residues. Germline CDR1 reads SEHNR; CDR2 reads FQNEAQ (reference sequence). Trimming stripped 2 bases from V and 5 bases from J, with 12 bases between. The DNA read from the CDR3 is TGTGCCAGCAGCTTATCGACGGGGAGGGAGACC. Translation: CASSLSTGRET. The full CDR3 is CASSLSTGRETQYF.

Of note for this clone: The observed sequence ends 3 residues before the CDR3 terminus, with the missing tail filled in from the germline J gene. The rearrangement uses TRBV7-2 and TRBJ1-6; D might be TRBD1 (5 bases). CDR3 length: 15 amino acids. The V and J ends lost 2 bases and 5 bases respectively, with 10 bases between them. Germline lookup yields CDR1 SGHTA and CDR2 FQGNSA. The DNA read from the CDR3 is TGTGCCAGCAGCTTATTCATACAGGATAATTCACCC. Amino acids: CASSLFIQDNSP. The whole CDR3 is CASSLFIQDNSPLHF.

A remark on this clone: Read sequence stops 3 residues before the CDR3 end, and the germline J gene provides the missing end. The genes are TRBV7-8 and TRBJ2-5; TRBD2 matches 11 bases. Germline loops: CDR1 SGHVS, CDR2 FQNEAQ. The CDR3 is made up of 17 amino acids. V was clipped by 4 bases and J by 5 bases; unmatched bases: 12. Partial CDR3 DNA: TGTGCCAGCAGCTCGTTCACTAGCGGGAGTATCTGGGAGACC. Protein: CASSSFTSGSIWET. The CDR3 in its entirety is CASSSFTSGSIWETQYF.

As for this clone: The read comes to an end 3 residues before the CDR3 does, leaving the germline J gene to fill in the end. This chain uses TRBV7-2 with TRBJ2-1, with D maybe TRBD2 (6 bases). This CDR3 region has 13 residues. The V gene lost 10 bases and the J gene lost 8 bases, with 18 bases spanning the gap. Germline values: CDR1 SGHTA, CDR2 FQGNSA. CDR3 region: CATGTPSAHEQFF. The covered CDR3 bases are TGTGCCACAGGGACTCCCTCTGCGCATGAG.

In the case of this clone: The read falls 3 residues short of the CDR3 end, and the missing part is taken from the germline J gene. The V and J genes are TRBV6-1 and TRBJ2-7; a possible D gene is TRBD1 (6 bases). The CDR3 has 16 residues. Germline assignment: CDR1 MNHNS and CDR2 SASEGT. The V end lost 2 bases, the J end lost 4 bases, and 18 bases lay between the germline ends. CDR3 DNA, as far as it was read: TGTGCCAGCAGTGAAAACCTACAGGGTACGAGGTACGAG. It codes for CASSENLQGTRYE. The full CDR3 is CASSENLQGTRYEQYF.

The CDR3 sequence is CASSLVAGGTDSYNEQFF. The CDR3 DNA, read in part, is TGCGCCAGCAGCTTGGTAGCGGGAGGAACGGACTCCTACAATGAG. J is TRBJ2-1 and V is TRBV5-1; 10 bases match TRBD2. Read data end 3 residues before the CDR3 end; the end is taken from the germline J gene. V lost 0 bases and J lost 0; bases outside the gene matches: 6. Germline CDR1 reads SGHRS; CDR2 reads YFSETQ. The CDR3 consists of 18 residues.

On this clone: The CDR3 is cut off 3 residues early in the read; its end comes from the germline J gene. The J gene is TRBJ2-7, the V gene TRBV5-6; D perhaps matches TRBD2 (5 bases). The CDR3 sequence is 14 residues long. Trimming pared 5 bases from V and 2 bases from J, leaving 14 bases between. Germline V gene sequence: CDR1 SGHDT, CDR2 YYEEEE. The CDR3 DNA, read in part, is TGTGCCAGCAGAGAAACTAGTTCCCCCTACGAG. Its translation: CASRETSSPYE. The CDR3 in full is CASRETSSPYEQYF. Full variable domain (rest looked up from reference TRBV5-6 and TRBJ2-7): DAGVTQSPTHLIKTRGQQVTLRCSPKSGHDTVSWYQQALGQGPQFIFQYYEEEERQRGNFPDRFSGHQFPNYSSELNVNALLLGDSALYLCASRETSSPYEQYFGPGTRLTVT.

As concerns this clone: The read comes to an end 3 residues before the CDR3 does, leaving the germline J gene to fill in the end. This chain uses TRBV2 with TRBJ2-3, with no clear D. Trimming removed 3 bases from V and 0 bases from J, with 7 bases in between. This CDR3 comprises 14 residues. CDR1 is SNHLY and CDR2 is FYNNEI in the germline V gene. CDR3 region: CASSDLDSTDTQYF. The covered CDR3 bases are TGTGCCAGCAGTGATCTAGATAGCACAGATACG. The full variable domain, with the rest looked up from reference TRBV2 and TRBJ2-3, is EPEVTQTPSHQVTQMGQEVILRCVPISNHLYFYWYRQILGQKVEFLVSFYNNEISEKSEIFDDQFSVERPDGSNFTLKIRSTKLEDSAMYFCASSDLDSTDTQYFGPGTRLTVL.